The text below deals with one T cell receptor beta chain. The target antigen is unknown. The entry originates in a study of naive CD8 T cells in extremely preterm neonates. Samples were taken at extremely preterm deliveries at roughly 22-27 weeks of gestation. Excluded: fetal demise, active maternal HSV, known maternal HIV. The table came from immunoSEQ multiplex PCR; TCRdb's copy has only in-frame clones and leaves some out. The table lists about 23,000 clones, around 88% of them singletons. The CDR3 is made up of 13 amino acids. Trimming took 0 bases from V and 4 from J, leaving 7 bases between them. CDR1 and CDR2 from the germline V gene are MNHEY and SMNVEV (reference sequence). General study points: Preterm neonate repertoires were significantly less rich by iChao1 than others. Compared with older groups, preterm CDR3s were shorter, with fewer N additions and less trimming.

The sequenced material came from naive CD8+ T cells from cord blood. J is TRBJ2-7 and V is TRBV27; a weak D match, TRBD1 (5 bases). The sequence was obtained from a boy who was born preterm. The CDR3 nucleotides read TGTGCCAGCAGTTTATCAGGGGCGTACGAGCAGTACTTC. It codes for CASSLSGAYEQYF.